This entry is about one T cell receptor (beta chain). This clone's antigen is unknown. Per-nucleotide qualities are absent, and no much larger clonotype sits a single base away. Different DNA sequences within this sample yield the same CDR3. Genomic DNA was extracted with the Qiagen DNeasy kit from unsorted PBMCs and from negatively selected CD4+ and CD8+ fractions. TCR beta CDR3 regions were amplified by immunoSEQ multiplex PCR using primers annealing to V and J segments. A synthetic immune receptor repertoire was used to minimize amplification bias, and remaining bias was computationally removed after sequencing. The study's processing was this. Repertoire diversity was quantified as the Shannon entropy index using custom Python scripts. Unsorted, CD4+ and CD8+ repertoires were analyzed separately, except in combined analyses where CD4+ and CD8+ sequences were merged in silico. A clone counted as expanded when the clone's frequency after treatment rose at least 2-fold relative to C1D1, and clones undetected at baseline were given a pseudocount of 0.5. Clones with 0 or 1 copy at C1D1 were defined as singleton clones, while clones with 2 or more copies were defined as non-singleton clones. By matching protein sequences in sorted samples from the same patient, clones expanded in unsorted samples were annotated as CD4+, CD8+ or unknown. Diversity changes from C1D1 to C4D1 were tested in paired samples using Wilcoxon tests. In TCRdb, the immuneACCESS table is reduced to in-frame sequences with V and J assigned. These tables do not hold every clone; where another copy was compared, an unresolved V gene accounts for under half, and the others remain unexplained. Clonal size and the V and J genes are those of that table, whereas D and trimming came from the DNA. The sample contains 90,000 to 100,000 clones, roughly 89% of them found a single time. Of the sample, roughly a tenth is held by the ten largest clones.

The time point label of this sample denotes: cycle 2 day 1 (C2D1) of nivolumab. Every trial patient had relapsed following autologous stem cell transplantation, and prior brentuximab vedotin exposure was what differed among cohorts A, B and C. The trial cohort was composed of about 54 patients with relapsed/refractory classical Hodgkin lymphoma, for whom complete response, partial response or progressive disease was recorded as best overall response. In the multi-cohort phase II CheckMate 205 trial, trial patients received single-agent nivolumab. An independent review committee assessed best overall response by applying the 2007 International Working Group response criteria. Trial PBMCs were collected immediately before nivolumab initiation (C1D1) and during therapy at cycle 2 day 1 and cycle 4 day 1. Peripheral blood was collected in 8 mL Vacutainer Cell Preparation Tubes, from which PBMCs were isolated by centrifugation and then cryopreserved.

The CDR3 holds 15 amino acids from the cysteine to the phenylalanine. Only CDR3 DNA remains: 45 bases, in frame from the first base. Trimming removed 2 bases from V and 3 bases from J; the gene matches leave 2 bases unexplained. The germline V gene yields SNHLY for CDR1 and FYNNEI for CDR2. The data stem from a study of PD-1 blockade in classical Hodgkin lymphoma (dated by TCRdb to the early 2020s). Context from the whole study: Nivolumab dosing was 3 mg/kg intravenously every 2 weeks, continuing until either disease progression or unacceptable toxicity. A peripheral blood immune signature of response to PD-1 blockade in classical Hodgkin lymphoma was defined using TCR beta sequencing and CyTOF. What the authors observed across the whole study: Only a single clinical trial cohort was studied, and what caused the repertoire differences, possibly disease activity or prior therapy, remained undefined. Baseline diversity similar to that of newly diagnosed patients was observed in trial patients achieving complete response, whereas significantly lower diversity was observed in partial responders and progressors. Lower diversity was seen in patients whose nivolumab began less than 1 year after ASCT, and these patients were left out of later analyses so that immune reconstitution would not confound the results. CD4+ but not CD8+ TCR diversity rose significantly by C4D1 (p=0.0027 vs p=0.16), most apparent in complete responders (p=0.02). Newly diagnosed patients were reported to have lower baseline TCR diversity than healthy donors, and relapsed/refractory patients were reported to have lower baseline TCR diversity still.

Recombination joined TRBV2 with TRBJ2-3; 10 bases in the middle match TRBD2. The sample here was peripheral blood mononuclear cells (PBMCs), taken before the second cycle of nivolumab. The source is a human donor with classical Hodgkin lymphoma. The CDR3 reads CASSELAGVTDTQYF. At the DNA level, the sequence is TGTGCCAGCAGTGAACTAGCGGGAGTAACAGATACGCAGTATTTT.